The sample holds a few counts of the clone carrying this T cell receptor beta chain. Germline V gene lookup returns CDR1 MDHEN and CDR2 SYDVKM. The V end was cut by 5 bases, the J end by 0 bases, with 14 bases between. The CDR3 is made up of 16 amino acids. The authors ran a second PCR of 7 to 11 cycles using a sample-barcoded 5' primer and a J-beta primer mix. A template-switch adaptor with 12 random nucleotides tagged each cDNA molecule. TCRdb analysed the 5' RACE reads with MiXCR anew, one entry per CDR3 protein. The sample holds some 710,000 distinct CDR3 sequences; less than 60% are singletons and the top ten take 15% to 20%. The data belong to a study of blood T cells in healthy people across ages.

The sequence came from a man older than 75 in good health. The chain links TRBV28 to TRBJ2-1, with D unresolved. Sequencing was done on a sample of blood. This chain's CDR3 is CASSRNVPSSYNEQFF. In nucleotides, the CDR3 is TGTGCCAGCAGTCGTAACGTCCCCAGCTCCTACAATGAGCAGTTCTTC.